The 17 T cell receptor beta chains in this list originate from one sample, sequenced in a study of blood T cells in healthy people across ages. Alongside a J-beta primer mix, a sample-barcoded 5' primer served in a second PCR lasting about 6 to 11 cycles. MiXCR, applied by TCRdb to the 5' RACE reads, yields one record per CDR3 protein. The table lists around 690,000 distinct CDR3 sequences, 58% of them singletons, with over 35% in the top ten. The sequenced sample consisted of blood. These receptors originate from a man between 60 and 70 years old in good health.

The CDR3 loop reads CASSYREFEQYF. The DNA of the CDR3 is TGTGCCAGCAGTTATAGGGAGTTCGAGCAGTACTTC. The chain carries TRBV6-6 and TRBJ2-7, with D possibly being TRBD2 (5 bases). V lost 3 bases and J 6 bases, leaving 9 bases between the germline ends. There are 12 residues in the CDR3. The germline gives CDR1 MNHNY, CDR2 SVGAGI (reference sequence).

This chain links TRBV3-1 with TRBJ1-6; D is unclear. Germline loops: CDR1 LGHDT, CDR2 YNNKEL (reference sequence). CDR3 length equals 12 residues. Trimming pared 1 base from V and 9 bases from J, leaving 4 bases between. CDR3 DNA: TGTGCCAGCAGCCAAGTCTTTTCACCCCTCCACTTT. Protein: CASSQVFSPLHF.

The chain has TRBV29-1 and TRBJ1-2; D possibly corresponds to TRBD1 (6 bases). V lost 3 bases, J lost 2 bases, and 19 bases lay in between. The CDR3 is 16 amino acids. Germline-derived CDR1 and CDR2 are SQVTM and ANQGSEA. For the CDR3, the DNA is TGCAGCGTTGATTCCCTTTTTCGACAGGCCAACTATGGCTACACCTTC. It yields the protein CSVDSLFRQANYGYTF.

This clonotype was counted a few times. V and J are TRBV29-1 and TRBJ2-5; no clear D. The germline V and J ends were trimmed by 0 bases and 4 bases, with 12 bases remaining between them. This CDR3 has 14 residues. Germline V gene lookup returns CDR1 SQVTM and CDR2 ANQGSEA. The CDR3 DNA follows: TGCAGCGTTGAAGAGTCGGGCGGCGCAGAGACCCAGTACTTC. Encoded protein: CSVEESGGAETQYF.

This clonotype was seen repeatedly, ten times or more. This sequence joins TRBV24-1 and TRBJ2-3; 7 nucleotides agree with TRBD2. This CDR3 region has 14 residues. From germline, CDR1 is KGHDR and CDR2 SFDVKD. V was pared by 4 bases and J by 4 bases, with 4 bases of the junction left unmatched. The CDR3 DNA follows: TGTGCCACCAGTGACCCTCGGGGGGCAGATACGCAGTATTTT. Encoded protein: CATSDPRGADTQYF.

This chain connects TRBV29-1 to TRBJ1-3, with D possibly being TRBD1 (5 bases). Germline assignment: CDR1 SQVTM and CDR2 ANQGSEA. Trimming pared 7 bases from V and 3 bases from J, leaving 16 bases between. CDR3 size: 14 residues. CDR3 region: CSAEKGQGGNTIYF. DNA of the CDR3: TGCAGCGCCGAAAAGGGGCAGGGTGGAAACACCATATATTTT.

The rearrangement joins TRBV3-1 to TRBJ2-3; 8 bases fit TRBD2. The CDR3 totals 17 residues. From germline, CDR1 is LGHDT and CDR2 YNNKEL (reference sequence). The V segment lost 1 base and the J segment 4 bases; nucleotides outside the gene matches: 10. The CDR3 loop reads CASSQATAGGSADTQYF. CDR3 in DNA: TGTGCCAGCAGCCAAGCGACGGCGGGGGGATCAGCAGATACGCAGTATTTT.

The chain's CDR3 is CSARGQGVTPLHF. CDR3 DNA: TGCAGTGCCCGAGGGCAGGGCGTAACACCCCTCCACTTT. The chain joins TRBV20-1 to TRBJ1-6; maybe TRBD1 (5 bases). With 6 bases removed from V and 11 bases from J, the gap between germline ends came to 17 bases. The CDR3 extends over 13 amino acids. CDR1 and CDR2 (germline): DFQATT, SNEGSKA (reference sequence).

This clonotype came up many times. V gene TRBV27 combines with J gene TRBJ1-2, with TRBD1 matching over 8 bases. Trimming removed 5 bases from V and 2 bases from J; junction bases left unmatched: 7. Germline CDR1 is MNHEY and CDR2 is SMNVEV (reference sequence). The CDR3 loop spans 15 amino acids. Here the CDR3 reads CASSRRTGINYGYTF. The CDR3 DNA follows: TGTGCCAGCAGTCGCAGGACAGGGATAAACTATGGCTACACCTTC.

This chain joins TRBV28 and TRBJ1-2, with 8 bases fitting TRBD1. The germline V gene has CDR1 MDHEN and CDR2 SYDVKM. V dropped 4 bases and J dropped 4; count of bases not matched to a gene: 8. The CDR3 length is 15 residues. The DNA of the CDR3 is TGTGCCAGCAGTTCAGTCAGGGGGCAGGGCTATGGCTACACCTTC. The encoded protein is CASSSVRGQGYGYTF.

The V gene is TRBV20-1, the J gene TRBJ1-1; D unclear. This CDR3 has 15 amino acids. Germline CDR1 DFQATT, CDR2 SNEGSKA (reference sequence). The ends were cut back, 7 bases at V and 0 bases at J, with 18 bases in the middle. CDR3 nucleotide sequence: TGCAGTGGGAGGTATGGACGGATCATGAACACTGAAGCTTTCTTT. It is translated as CSGRYGRIMNTEAFF.

The gene calls are TRBV6-2 or TRBV6-3 and TRBJ2-2; either TRBD1 or TRBD2 may fit D (5 bases each). Germline values: CDR1 MNHEY, CDR2 SVGEGT. Deletions cut 8 bases from V and 2 bases from J, with 21 bases between. This CDR3 has 17 residues. CDR3 nucleotides: TGTGCCAGCCACGAGAGTTCGGGGCAAAGCAACACCGGGGAGCTGTTTTTT. It codes for CASHESSGQSNTGELFF.

This clonotype was seen a few times. The V and J genes are TRBV12-3 or TRBV12-4 and TRBJ1-4; D is unresolved. This CDR3 comprises 14 residues. V was trimmed by 2 bases and J by 8 bases, leaving 12 bases between them. The CDR3 reads CASSLTTAPEKLFF. CDR3 nucleotide sequence: TGTGCCAGCAGTTTAACCACCGCCCCGGAAAAACTGTTTTTT.

With respect to this clonotype: A read error may produce the germline difference seen at one junction end. V gene TRBV5-5 combines with J gene TRBJ2-5; tentatively, D is TRBD2 (6 bases). The CDR3 length is 16 residues. Germline assignment: CDR1 SGHKS and CDR2 YYEKEE (reference sequence). This chain's CDR3 is CASSRGLLGVQETQYF. The DNA of the CDR3 is TGCGCCAGCAGCCGGGGACTTCTTGGGGTACAAGAGACCCAGTACTTC.

This clonotype has more than one count but fewer than ten. The chain uses TRBV7-7 and TRBJ2-1; D might be TRBD1 or TRBD2, each matching 5 bases. Germline loops: CDR1 SSHAT, CDR2 FNYEAQ (reference sequence). The CDR3 spans 16 residues. Trimming removed 0 bases from V and 2 bases from J, with 11 bases in between. The DNA of the CDR3 is TGTGCCAGCAGCTTAGCGCTCAGGGACGCCTACAATGAGCAGTTCTTC. Its protein is CASSLALRDAYNEQFF.

This clonotype turned up a few times. This chain connects TRBV6-2 or TRBV6-3 to TRBJ2-7; 9 bases fit TRBD1. V gave up 5 bases and J gave up 2 bases; unmatched junction bases: 13. Germline values: CDR1 MNHEY, CDR2 SVGEGT. The CDR3 has 17 residues. The CDR3 reads CASSRAPGQGRPYEQYF. The CDR3 region has the DNA TGTGCCAGCAGTCGCGCACCGGGACAGGGCCGTCCCTACGAGCAGTACTTC.

This rearrangement joins TRBV20-1 to TRBJ2-1; D unresolved. Germline V gives CDR1 DFQATT, CDR2 SNEGSKA (reference sequence). Trimming took 4 bases from V and 0 from J, leaving 13 bases between them. The CDR3 runs 15 residues. CDR3 nucleotides: TGCAGTGCTAAATTCAGCCTCGCCTCCTACAATGAGCAGTTCTTC. It translates to CSAKFSLASYNEQFF.